The sequence of this TCR beta chain was determined in a study of blood T cell repertoires in COVID-19. V lost 2 bases and J 4 bases, leaving 12 bases between the germline ends. The germline gives CDR1 GTSNPN, CDR2 SVGIG (reference sequence). There are 14 residues in the CDR3. In the authors' methods: Amplified reference gene primers provided the basis for estimating nucleated cell counts. Assay used: immunoSEQ multiplex PCR; TCRdb lists only in-frame clones, some missing. The V and J calls and clone size are taken from that table; D and trimming were inferred from the DNA. The table lists approximately 440,000 clones, roughly nine tenths of them singletons. In assigning cohorts, the study relied on participant-reported clinical history. Cohort 3 recovery required two negative PCRs, clearance, or symptom resolution.

The TCR comes from a woman in her late teens or twenties who had recovered from COVID-19. The chain is built from TRBV30 and TRBJ1-5; no firm D call. Sample: PBMCs or T cells enriched from blood (not recorded which). The CDR3 nucleotides read TGTGCCTGGAGTTCCCGGACGGGGAATCAGCCCCAGCATTTT. This sequence encodes CAWSSRTGNQPQHF.